This is a list of T cell receptor beta chains from one sample in a study. TCRdb ran MiXCR on the multiplex PCR reads and lists one entry per CDR3 protein. The sample comprises about 860 distinct CDR3 sequences, approximately 12% of which are singletons, and less than 60% rests with the top ten. Sample: Tregs sorted from blood. Receptors were obtained from a female donor with breast cancer. Both conserved end residues are part of each CDR3. A D gene is named only where the DNA matches it firmly. Only some rows state a clone size, as once, few, many or a class for expanded clones.

CDR3aa: CASRPTTGISGYTF
CDR3nt: TGTGCCAGCCGCCCTACGACAGGGATAAGTGGCTACACCTTC
abundance: medium-sized
v_gene: TRBV12-3/TRBV12-4
d_gene: TRBD1
j_gene: TRBJ1-2
len: 14

CDR3aa: CASSLNYGYTF
CDR3nt: TGTGCCAGCAGTTTAAACTATGGCTACACCTTC
abundance: medium-sized
v_gene: TRBV12-3/TRBV12-4
d_gene: NA
j_gene: TRBJ1-2
len: 11

CDR3aa: CASSPNLNYGYTF
CDR3nt: TGTGCCAGCAGCCCCAATCTTAACTATGGCTACACCTTC
abundance: NA
v_gene: TRBV12-3/TRBV12-4
d_gene: NA
j_gene: TRBJ1-2
len: 13

CDR3aa: CASSLAVDGYGYTF
CDR3nt: TGTGCCAGCAGTTTAGCGGTGGACGGCTATGGCTACACCTTC
abundance: large
v_gene: TRBV12-3/TRBV12-4
d_gene: NA
j_gene: TRBJ1-2
len: 14

CDR3aa: CASSFNAGYGYTF
CDR3nt: TGTGCCAGCAGTTTCAACGCGGGATATGGCTACACCTTC
abundance: medium-sized
v_gene: TRBV12-3/TRBV12-4
d_gene: NA
j_gene: TRBJ1-2
len: 13

CDR3aa: CASSFSRVDGYTF
CDR3nt: TGTGCCAGCAGTTTCAGCCGGGTTGATGGCTACACCTTC
abundance: NA
v_gene: TRBV12-3/TRBV12-4
d_gene: NA
j_gene: TRBJ1-2
len: 13

CDR3aa: CASREGQGFYTF
CDR3nt: TGTGCCAGCAGGGAAGGACAGGGATTCTACACCTTC
abundance: medium-sized
v_gene: TRBV12-3/TRBV12-4
d_gene: TRBD1
j_gene: TRBJ1-2
len: 12

CDR3aa: CASSSQGIYGYTF
CDR3nt: TGTGCCAGCAGTTCACAGGGAATATATGGCTACACCTTC
abundance: NA
v_gene: TRBV12-3/TRBV12-4
d_gene: NA
j_gene: TRBJ1-2
len: 13

CDR3aa: CASSSNYGYTF
CDR3nt: TGTGCCAGCAGTTCCAACTATGGCTACACCTTC
abundance: large
v_gene: TRBV12-3/TRBV12-4
d_gene: NA
j_gene: TRBJ1-2
len: 11

CDR3aa: CASTLGQTYGYTF
CDR3nt: TGTGCCAGCACCCTCGGACAGACCTATGGCTACACCTTC
abundance: NA
v_gene: TRBV12-3/TRBV12-4
d_gene: NA
j_gene: TRBJ1-2
len: 13

CDR3aa: CASSSRQGNYGYTF
CDR3nt: TGTGCCAGCAGTTCCCGACAGGGGAACTATGGCTACACCTTC
abundance: NA
v_gene: TRBV12-3/TRBV12-4
d_gene: TRBD1
j_gene: TRBJ1-2
len: 14

CDR3aa: CASIGTATGYTF
CDR3nt: TGTGCCAGCATCGGGACCGCTACCGGCTACACCTTC
abundance: medium-sized
v_gene: TRBV12-3/TRBV12-4
d_gene: NA
j_gene: TRBJ1-2
len: 12

CDR3aa: CASSSNVGSWGDGYTF
CDR3nt: TGTGCCAGCAGTTCCAACGTGGGCTCGTGGGGTGATGGCTACACCTTC
abundance: few
v_gene: TRBV12-3/TRBV12-4
d_gene: NA
j_gene: TRBJ1-2
len: 16

CDR3aa: CASTAVGTYGYTF
CDR3nt: TGTGCCAGCACCGCTGTGGGGACCTATGGCTACACCTTC
abundance: large
v_gene: TRBV12-3/TRBV12-4
d_gene: NA
j_gene: TRBJ1-2
len: 13

CDR3aa: CASSRMGQGAHGGYTF
CDR3nt: TGTGCCAGCAGCCGGATGGGACAGGGCGCGCACGGCGGCTACACCTTC
abundance: many
v_gene: TRBV12-3/TRBV12-4
d_gene: TRBD1
j_gene: TRBJ1-2
len: 16

CDR3aa: CASTFPDRTNTF
CDR3nt: TGTGCCAGCACCTTTCCTGACAGAACTAACACCTTC
abundance: large
v_gene: TRBV12-3/TRBV12-4
d_gene: NA
j_gene: TRBJ1-2
len: 12

CDR3aa: CASSRAGNYGYTF
CDR3nt: TGTGCCAGCAGCCGGGCGGGTAACTATGGCTACACCTTC
abundance: medium-sized
v_gene: TRBV12-3/TRBV12-4
d_gene: NA
j_gene: TRBJ1-2
len: 13

CDR3aa: CASRLYYGYTF
CDR3nt: TGTGCCAGCAGGCTTTACTATGGCTACACCTTC
abundance: large
v_gene: TRBV12-3/TRBV12-4
d_gene: NA
j_gene: TRBJ1-2
len: 11